This is a list of T cell receptor beta chains from one sample in a study of T-cell reconstitution after alpha-beta-depleted transplantation in children. One entry per CDR3 protein, called by TCRdb with MiXCR from the PCR reads. This sample has about 980,000 distinct CDR3 sequences, with about 31% found just once. Specimen: PBMCs, mostly from graft donor cells, collected 360 days after TCRalphabeta/CD19-depleted stem cell transplant. These receptor sequences come from a boy younger than two who had a stem cell transplant for SCID, so the T cells may come from the graft donor. CDR3s include the opening cysteine and the closing phenylalanine or tryptophan. D genes are given only for firm matches. Clone size is stated in some rows and not others, as once, few, many or a class when expanded.

clone size	V gene	D gene	J gene	CDR3 DNA	CDR3 protein
NA	TRBV6-1	NA	TRBJ1-4	TGTGCCAGCAGGTCCGGACCGGCCCCTGGGTATGAAAAACTGTTTTTT	CASRSGPAPGYEKLFF
NA	TRBV7-2	TRBD1	TRBJ2-6	TGTGCCAGCAGCCCTACAGGGGTAGGGGCCAACGTCCTGACTTTC	CASSPTGVGANVLTF
NA	TRBV20-1	NA	TRBJ1-6	TGCAGTGCCCCCGTGGGCAGCTCCTATAATTCACCCCTCCACTTT	CSAPVGSSYNSPLHF
few	TRBV4-1	TRBD2	TRBJ2-2	TGCGCCAGCAGCCAAGTCCCTAGCGGGGGAGCCGGGGAGCTGTTTTTT	CASSQVPSGGAGELFF
few	TRBV6-4	NA	TRBJ2-3	TGTGCCAGCAGTGACCAAAGAACGGATACGCAGTATTTT	CASSDQRTDTQYF
NA	TRBV2	NA	TRBJ2-1	TGTGCCAGCAGTGATGCGGACAGACTCTCCTACAATGAGCAGTTCTTC	CASSDADRLSYNEQFF
NA	TRBV7-9	TRBD2	TRBJ2-7	TGTGCCAGCAGCCAGGGGACTAGCGGGGTCTCGACCTACGAGCAGTACTTC	CASSQGTSGVSTYEQYF
NA	TRBV20-1	TRBD1	TRBJ2-4	TGCAGTGCACCAGGACAGGGGGACATTCAGTACTTC	CSAPGQGDIQYF
NA	TRBV4-1	NA	TRBJ2-1	TGCGCCAGCAGCCACCCCTTCATTTCCTACAATGAGCAGTTCTTC	CASSHPFISYNEQFF
NA	TRBV7-3	NA	TRBJ2-3	TGTGCCAGCAGCTCGCTGGGGGCTGGAGATACGCAGTATTTT	CASSSLGAGDTQYF
few	TRBV6-5	TRBD1	TRBJ1-2	TGTGCCAGCAGTTACTCGAGGGCTGGGACAGGGGGCAGGGGCTACACCTTC	CASSYSRAGTGGRGYTF
few	TRBV7-8	TRBD1	TRBJ2-3	TGTGCCAGCACTAGGGACAGGGTGGTAGTGGCCAGCACAGATACGCAGTATTTT	CASTRDRVVVASTDTQYF
NA	TRBV3-1	NA	TRBJ2-5	TGTGCCAGCAGCCAAGTCGAGCTAGCCTCTTGGGAGACCCAGTACTTC	CASSQVELASWETQYF
NA	TRBV18	NA	TRBJ2-4	TGTGCCAGCTCACCAGAAATCTCAATAGCCAAAAACATTCAGTACTTC	CASSPEISIAKNIQYF
NA	TRBV5-1	NA	TRBJ2-3	TGCGCCAGCCTTCCCGGAATATCTAGCACAGATACGCAGTATTTT	CASLPGISSTDTQYF
few	TRBV7-3	NA	TRBJ2-3	TGTGCCAGCAGTCTAAGGCTTGGGTCCCCAGATACGCAGTATTTT	CASSLRLGSPDTQYF
NA	TRBV9	NA	TRBJ2-1	TGTGCCAGCAGCGTTCTTGGACAGACATACAATGAGCAGTTCTTC	CASSVLGQTYNEQFF
NA	TRBV15	TRBD2	TRBJ2-5	TGTGCCACCAGCGTTCGGACTAGCGGGGGTGAGACCCAGTACTTC	CATSVRTSGGETQYF
NA	TRBV5-1	TRBD1	TRBJ2-3	TGCGCCAGCAGCAAGGGACAGAGCCAAGATACGCAGTATTTT	CASSKGQSQDTQYF
NA	TRBV12-3/TRBV12-4	NA	TRBJ2-7	TGTGCCAGCAGTTTTGATGGGCTCCCGACCTACGAGCAGTACTTC	CASSFDGLPTYEQYF
NA	TRBV20-1	NA	TRBJ2-3	TGCAGTGCTAGCAACCCGGGGGCCCCCACAGATACGCAGTATTTT	CSASNPGAPTDTQYF
NA	TRBV20-1	NA	TRBJ2-3	TGCAGTGCTTGGGACAGCCGGGGGGATACGCAGTATTTT	CSAWDSRGDTQYF
few	TRBV12-3/TRBV12-4	NA	TRBJ2-1	TGTGCCAGCAGTTTTCTGCCAGGCCAATCCTACAATGAGCAGTTCTTC	CASSFLPGQSYNEQFF
few	TRBV20-1	TRBD2	TRBJ2-3	TGCAGTGCTAGCTCGGGACTAGCGGGCCTCGGCACAGATACGCAGTATTTT	CSASSGLAGLGTDTQYF
NA	TRBV7-8	TRBD1	TRBJ1-1	TGTGCCAGCAGACCCAGACAGGGTGTTGTCCCGAACACTGAAGCTTTCTTT	CASRPRQGVVPNTEAFF
few	TRBV4-2	TRBD2	TRBJ2-5	TGTGCCAGCAGCCAAAGAGCGGGGGCGATCCAAGAGACCCAGTACTTC	CASSQRAGAIQETQYF
NA	TRBV4-1	NA	TRBJ1-1	TGCGCCAGCAGCCATTACCAGAACACTGAAGCTTTCTTT	CASSHYQNTEAFF
few	TRBV20-1	NA	TRBJ1-1	TGCAGTGCTAGAGGACAGACAATGAACACTGAAGCTTTCTTT	CSARGQTMNTEAFF
NA	TRBV27	NA	TRBJ2-1	TGTGCCAGCAGGCAGGACAGAAACTACAATGAGCAGTTCTTC	CASRQDRNYNEQFF
few	TRBV5-5	TRBD1	TRBJ1-5	TGTGCCAGCAGCGTAGGGGACAGGGCCGCGCCCCAGCATTTT	CASSVGDRAAPQHF
many	TRBV29-1	NA	TRBJ1-1	TGCAGCGTTTCCGCTGCGGCTGAAGCTTTCTTT	CSVSAAAEAFF
once	TRBV11-2	TRBD1	TRBJ2-5	TGTGCCAGCAGCTGGACAGGGTCGGAGACCCAGTACTTC	CASSWTGSETQYF
few	TRBV27	TRBD2	TRBJ2-7	TGTGCCAGCAGTTTAGCGGGGGTAAGCTCCTACGAGCAGTACTTC	CASSLAGVSSYEQYF
few	TRBV20-1	TRBD2	TRBJ2-3	TGCAGTGCTAGAGTGGGGGGGAAGGGAGATACGCAGTATTTT	CSARVGGKGDTQYF
few	TRBV5-5	NA	TRBJ2-5	TGTGCCAGCAGCTTGGGGAGGGGTATGGGAGAGACCCAGTACTTC	CASSLGRGMGETQYF
NA	TRBV4-1	TRBD2	TRBJ2-1	TGCGCCAGCAGCCAAGGGATATCGCGGGGGGGCATCTACAATGAGCAGTTCTTC	CASSQGISRGGIYNEQFF
NA	TRBV11-2	TRBD2	TRBJ2-7	TGTGCCAGCAGCTTACCGTGGGGGACTAGTGAGTACGAGCAGTACTTC	CASSLPWGTSEYEQYF
NA	TRBV27	NA	TRBJ2-7	TGTGCCAGCAGTTTAGGGTCAACATCCTACGAGCAGTACTTC	CASSLGSTSYEQYF
many	TRBV12-3/TRBV12-4	TRBD1	TRBJ2-7	TGTGCCAGCAGTCCCGGGACAGGGGGCCAGTACGAGCAGTACTTC	CASSPGTGGQYEQYF
NA	TRBV20-1	NA	TRBJ2-5	TGCAGTGCTAGAGCTCCTAGCCGTGAGACCCAGTACTTC	CSARAPSRETQYF
NA	TRBV2	TRBD2	TRBJ2-1	TGTGCCAGCAGTGACTGGGCTAGCGGAACTATCGACGACGATGAGCAGTTCTTC	CASSDWASGTIDDDEQFF
NA	TRBV28	TRBD1	TRBJ2-7	TGTGCCAGCACCGAACAGGGGCAACCCTACGAGCAGTACTTC	CASTEQGQPYEQYF
NA	TRBV2	TRBD2	TRBJ2-3	TGTGCCAGCAGTGAATTGGCGGGGGGGCAAGATACGCAGTATTTT	CASSELAGGQDTQYF
few	TRBV3-1	NA	TRBJ1-6	TGTGCCAGCAGCCAAGATCGGACACGGAATTCACCCCTCCACTTT	CASSQDRTRNSPLHF
many	TRBV11-2	NA	TRBJ2-5	TGTGCCAGCAGCTTTGGGGACTCATTGGGGGATGAGACCCAGTACTTC	CASSFGDSLGDETQYF
NA	TRBV12-3/TRBV12-4	TRBD1	TRBJ1-5	TGTGCCAGCACTCAGGGGGCACAGGTACGAAATCAGCCCCAGCATTTT	CASTQGAQVRNQPQHF
few	TRBV10-3	TRBD1	TRBJ2-7	TGTGCCATCAGCCGGGACAGGGTTAAGTACGAGCAGTACTTC	CAISRDRVKYEQYF
NA	TRBV10-3	TRBD1	TRBJ2-4	TGTGCCACCGCACAGGGGTTAGCCAAAAACATTCAGTACTTC	CATAQGLAKNIQYF
few	TRBV19	TRBD1	TRBJ1-1	TGTGCCAGTAGTACCCTTCGACAGGGGGGCAGAACTGAAGCTTTCTTT	CASSTLRQGGRTEAFF
NA	TRBV6-2/TRBV6-3	NA	TRBJ1-1	TGTGCCAGCAGTTACGGGGGTTACGGTACTGAAGCTTTCTTT	CASSYGGYGTEAFF